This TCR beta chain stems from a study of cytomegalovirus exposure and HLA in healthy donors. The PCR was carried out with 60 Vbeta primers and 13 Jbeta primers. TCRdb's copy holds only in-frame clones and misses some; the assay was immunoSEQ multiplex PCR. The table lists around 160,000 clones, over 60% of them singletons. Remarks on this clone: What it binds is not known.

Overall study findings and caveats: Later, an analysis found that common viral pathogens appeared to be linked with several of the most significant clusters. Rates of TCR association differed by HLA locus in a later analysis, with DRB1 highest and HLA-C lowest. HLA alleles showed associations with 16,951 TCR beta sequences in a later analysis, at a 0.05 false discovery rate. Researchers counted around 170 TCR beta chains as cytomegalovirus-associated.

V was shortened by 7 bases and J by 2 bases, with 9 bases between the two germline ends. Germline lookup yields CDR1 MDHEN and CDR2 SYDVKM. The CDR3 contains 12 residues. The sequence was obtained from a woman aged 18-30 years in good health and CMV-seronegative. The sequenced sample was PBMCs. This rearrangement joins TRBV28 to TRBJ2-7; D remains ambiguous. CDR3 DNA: TGTGCCAGCACCACACCGACCTACGAGCAGTACTTC. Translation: CASTTPTYEQYF. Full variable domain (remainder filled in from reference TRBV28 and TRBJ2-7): DVKVTQSSRYLVKRTGEKVFLECVQDMDHENMFWYRQDPGLGLRLIYFSYDVKMKEKGDIPEGYSVSREKKERFSLILESASTNQTSMYLCASTTPTYEQYFGPGTRLTVT.